This T cell receptor (beta chain) comes out of a study of blood T cell repertoires in COVID-19 (dated by TCRdb to the early 2020s). Some background on the complete study: Samples from collaborators originated in the United States, Italy and Spain and spanned both the acute and convalescent phases of COVID-19. Where HLA class I and class II types were available, the types were taken from metadata supplied by the sample provider, not from assay-based typing. Samples came from the ongoing ImmuneRACE study (first 160 participants) plus 1,254 subjects from 6 global collaborators. The prospective study material was composed of cDNA or gDNA derived from T cells, B-cell-depleted T cells, or PBMCs. Sample metadata almost always included a de-identified subject ID, COVID-19 status, age in years and sex. The repertoires were made available in a free public database intended to serve as a resource for research on the immune response to SARS-CoV-2. Deeply sampled blood TCRbeta repertoires from subjects exposed to, actively infected with, or recovered from COVID-19 were included in the dataset.

Notes on this clone: The target of this receptor is not known. No qualities accompany the bases; no much larger clone lies one base away.

Overall results and qualifications from the work: The quantity of clinical and demographic metadata differed by source and by participant and was supplied without curation.

TCRbeta CDR3 regions were amplified from genomic DNA using the immunoSEQ Assay, a bias-controlled multiplex PCR. The study's processing was this. The number of nucleated cells in each sample was estimated from the amplification of reference gene primers within the assay. To quantify the absolute abundance of each unique TCRbeta CDR3 rearrangement, sequence reads were collapsed and filtered. For each sample, productive Simpson clonality was calculated by taking the square root of Simpson's diversity index across productive rearrangements. TCRdb took this table from immuneACCESS and kept in-frame rearrangements with V and J called. Such tables lack part of the clones; where checked against another copy, unresolved V genes explain under half of the gap, and the rest is unexplained. V and J calls and clone size follow that table, whereas D and trimming were derived from the DNA. The sample records roughly 190,000 clones, approximately 80% of which are singletons. In total, the top ten clones hold roughly 8.7% of the sample.

Collaborating institutions collected whole blood in K2EDTA tubes following their own protocols. Collaborator samples were shipped for TCRbeta analysis as frozen whole blood, isolated PBMCs, or DNA extracted from either sample type. CDR1 and CDR2 (LNHDA, SQIVND) derive from the germline V gene (reference sequence). V lost 3 bases and J lost 2 bases; the stretch between them is 7 bases long. Inclusive of the bounding cysteine and phenylalanine, the CDR3 is 14 residues long. Just the 42-base CDR3 DNA is kept, in frame starting at base 1. The sequenced sample consisted of peripheral blood. The TCR originated in a woman between 50 and 59 years old with active or convalescent COVID-19. The chain is encoded by TRBV19 joined to TRBJ1-4; the D gene is unclear. This receptor carries the CDR3 CASSIMSTNEKLFF. The sequenced DNA is TGTGCCAGTAGTATTATGTCGACTAATGAAAAACTGTTTTTT.